The 32 T cell receptor beta chains listed next were all sequenced from one sample in a study of CD8 T cell repertoires and HIV-1 epitope variants. This table comes from immunoSEQ multiplex PCR, and its TCRdb copy is limited to in-frame clones, with some not included. The table lists about 7,100 clones, 66% of them singletons, with 40% to 55% in the top ten. Their antigens remain unidentified. Sequenced: cultured CD8+ T cells derived from PBMCs. The source is a male donor with HIV.

The rearrangement links TRBV5-6 to TRBJ1-2; TRBD1 might be the D (6 bases). V lost 0 bases and J lost 9, with 15 bases in between. The length of the CDR3 is 14 residues. Germline assignment: CDR1 SGHDT and CDR2 YYEEEE. CDR3 nucleotide sequence: TGTGCCAGCAGCTTGGGGCAGGGGCTGATACGCTACACCTTC. This codes for CASSLGQGLIRYTF. The full variable domain, rest sourced from reference TRBV5-6 and TRBJ1-2, is DAGVTQSPTHLIKTRGQQVTLRCSPKSGHDTVSWYQQALGQGPQFIFQYYEEEERQRGNFPDRFSGHQFPNYSSELNVNALLLGDSALYLCASSLGQGLIRYTFGSGTRLTVV.

This chain links TRBV9 with TRBJ1-2; possibly TRBD1 for D (5 bases). Deletions cut 3 bases from V and 9 bases from J, with 15 bases between. The CDR3 contains 13 residues. CDR1 is SGDLS and CDR2 is YYNGEE in the germline V gene. The chain's CDR3 is CASSEPQRGSYTF. Written as DNA, the CDR3 is TGTGCCAGCAGCGAGCCCCAACGGGGCAGCTACACCTTC.

This clone turned up a few times. The genes are TRBV7-9 and TRBJ2-6; TRBD1 matches at 8 bases. The CDR3 runs 19 residues. V lost 4 bases, J lost 0 bases, and 11 bases stayed unmatched. Germline V gene data show CDR1 as SEHNR and CDR2 as FQNEAQ (reference sequence). CDR3 sequence: CASSSTGASLSSGANVLTF. In DNA, the CDR3 is TGTGCCAGCAGCTCGACAGGGGCCTCACTGAGCTCTGGGGCCAACGTCCTGACTTTC.

This sequence joins TRBV4-3 and TRBJ2-1; D may be TRBD1 (6 bases). The V and J ends lost 1 base and 6 bases respectively, with 13 bases between them. Looked up from germline, CDR1 is LGHNA and CDR2 is YSLEER. The CDR3 sequence is 15 residues long. CDR3 amino acids: CASSQVGRGGNEQFF. The CDR3 DNA reads TGCGCCAGCAGCCAAGTCGGCAGGGGTGGCAATGAGCAGTTCTTC.

This sequence joins TRBV5-6 and TRBJ1-4; D call uncertain. The CDR3 consists of 14 residues. Germline values: CDR1 SGHDT, CDR2 YYEEEE. V was pared by 0 bases and J by 2 bases, with 5 bases between. The CDR3 loop reads CASSLGQTNEKLFF. CDR3 in DNA: TGTGCCAGCAGCTTGGGCCAGACTAATGAAAAACTGTTTTTT.

The V and J genes are TRBV10-1 and TRBJ2-3, with 7 nucleotides matching TRBD1. The germline CDR1 and CDR2 sequences are WNHNN and SYGVQD (reference sequence). V was clipped by 3 bases and J by 3 bases; unmatched bases: 6. The CDR3 sequence is 15 residues long. The CDR3 nucleotides are TGCGCCAGCAGTGAAAGGGGGCAGGGGACAGATACGCAGTATTTT. It specifies CASSERGQGTDTQYF.

J is TRBJ1-1 and V is TRBV28, with D tentatively TRBD1 (5 bases). The V gene's germline CDR1 is MDHEN and CDR2 SYDVKM. The CDR3 is 16 residues long. Trimming pared 7 bases from V and 3 bases from J, leaving 21 bases between. Here the CDR3 DNA reads TGTGCCAGCACCCTAAGCGGAGGTCGGGGGTACACTGAAGCTTTCTTT. Translating it yields CASTLSGGRGYTEAFF.

V usage is TRBV6-5 and J usage is TRBJ1-5; perhaps TRBD1 as D (6 bases). The V end lost 11 bases, the J end lost 7 bases, and 18 bases lay between the germline ends. The CDR3 spans 13 residues. In germline, CDR1 is MNHEY, CDR2 SVGAGI. The CDR3 DNA is TGTGCCTGCCGTTCGGGGGGCGTACAGCCCCAGCATTTT. It is translated as CACRSGGVQPQHF.

The rearrangement uses TRBV7-9 and TRBJ2-7; TRBD1 matches at 8 bases. Germline CDR1 SEHNR, CDR2 FQNEAQ (reference sequence). After removal of 11 bases from V and 3 bases from J, the junction contained 6 bases not matched to a gene. The CDR3 consists of 12 residues. The CDR3 reads CASETGDYEQYF. In nucleotides, the CDR3 is TGTGCCTCAGAGACAGGGGACTACGAGCAGTACTTC.

The gene calls are TRBV11-2 and TRBJ2-1, with TRBD2 identical over 16 bases. With V trimmed by 4 bases and J by 6 bases, 9 bases remained unmatched. This CDR3 contains 18 residues. Germline assignment: CDR1 SGHAT and CDR2 FQNNGV. Here the CDR3 reads CASSSSGLAGGVGNEQFF. DNA of the CDR3: TGTGCCAGCAGCTCTTCGGGACTAGCGGGAGGGGTTGGCAATGAGCAGTTCTTC.

J is TRBJ1-1 and V is TRBV9; 7 bases map to TRBD1. Trimming removed 4 bases from V and 0 bases from J; junction bases left unmatched: 6. The CDR3 sequence is 15 residues long. Germline assignment: CDR1 SGDLS and CDR2 YYNGEE. The CDR3 DNA follows: TGTGCCAGCAGCCTGGGGGGACAGATGAACACTGAAGCTTTCTTT. Amino acids: CASSLGGQMNTEAFF.

The chain links TRBV5-6 to TRBJ2-1; D call uncertain. V was shortened by 2 bases and J by 8 bases, with 14 bases between the two germline ends. Germline V CDR1 and CDR2: SGHDT, YYEEEE. There are 14 residues in the CDR3. DNA for the CDR3: TGTGCCAGCAGCTTTAACCTCGACGGCTATGAGCAGTTCTTC. Residues: CASSFNLDGYEQFF.

The chain is built from TRBV28 and TRBJ2-1, with D possibly called TRBD1 or TRBD2 (5 bases each). This CDR3 is 14 amino acids long. CDR1 is MDHEN and CDR2 is SYDVKM in the germline V gene. V lost 5 bases and J 4 bases, leaving 12 bases between the germline ends. For the CDR3, the DNA is TGTGCCAGCAGTCCGAGAGAGGGGTACAATGAGCAGTTCTTC. Translation gives CASSPREGYNEQFF. The full variable domain, its missing parts supplied by reference TRBV28 and TRBJ2-1, is DVKVTQSSRYLVKRTGEKVFLECVQDMDHENMFWYRQDPGLGLRLIYFSYDVKMKEKGDIPEGYSVSREKKERFSLILESASTNQTSMYLCASSPREGYNEQFFGPGTRLTVL.

This clone was counted between two and nine times. This chain joins TRBV28 and TRBJ2-1; D ambiguous. V lost 1 base, J lost 5 bases, and 9 bases lay in between. Germline lookup yields CDR1 MDHEN and CDR2 SYDVKM. The length of the CDR3 is 14 residues. Written as DNA, the CDR3 is TGTGCCAGCAGTTTATTTGGACCCAACAATGAGCAGTTCTTC. As protein: CASSLFGPNNEQFF.

The chain carries TRBV5-4 and TRBJ2-7; a possible D gene is TRBD2 (7 bases). The ends were cut back, 2 bases at V and 4 bases at J, with 10 bases in the middle. The CDR3 totals 13 residues. CDR1 is SGHNT and CDR2 is YYREEE in the germline V gene (reference sequence). The CDR3, as DNA: TGTGCCAGCAGCTTTGGGAGGGGGTACGAGCAGTACTTC. Encoded protein: CASSFGRGYEQYF.

The chain combines TRBV27 with TRBJ2-5; 13 bases fit TRBD2. The CDR3 is 18 amino acids. Trimming took 1 base from V and 5 from J; bases not matched to a gene: 10. From germline, CDR1 is MNHEY and CDR2 SMNVEV (reference sequence). Written as DNA, the CDR3 is TGTGCCAGCAGTTTATGGTGGACTAGCGGGAGAGGAGGCGAGACCCAGTACTTC. Translated, it gives CASSLWWTSGRGGETQYF.

This clone is a singleton in its sample. This chain uses TRBV27 with TRBJ2-4, with 14 positions matching TRBD2. In germline, CDR1 is MNHEY, CDR2 SMNVEV (reference sequence). J gave up 14 bases and V 6 bases, and 6 bases lay outside the gene matches. CDR3 length: 13 amino acids. CDR3 protein: CASSLTSGGAEYF. CDR3 nucleotide sequence: TGTGCCAGCAGCCTGACTAGCGGGGGGGCCGAGTACTTC.

The chain links TRBV7-8 to TRBJ2-4, with D maybe TRBD2 (6 bases). Per germline, CDR1 SGHVS and CDR2 FQNEAQ. V lost 0 bases and J 6 bases, leaving 21 bases between the germline ends. This CDR3 spans 18 amino acids. Written as DNA, the CDR3 is TGTGCCAGCAGCTTAGCGGGGTGGGGGGTACCGCACGGAAACATTCAGTACTTC. Amino acid sequence: CASSLAGWGVPHGNIQYF.

As DNA, the CDR3 is TGTGCCAGCAGTCCGGTAGTAAGCACAGATACGCAGTATTTT. Protein: CASSPVVSTDTQYF. The V call is TRBV28, the J call TRBJ2-3; D gene uncertain. The CDR3 runs 14 residues. CDR1 is MDHEN, CDR2 SYDVKM, per germline. The germline V and J ends were trimmed by 5 bases and 0 bases, with 9 bases remaining between them.

The rearrangement uses TRBV10-3 and TRBJ2-3; no clear D. With 5 bases removed from V and 0 bases from J, the gap between germline ends came to 6 bases. The CDR3 extends over 13 amino acids. From germline, CDR1 is ENHRY and CDR2 SYGVKD. CDR3 in amino acids: CAISPESTDTQYF. The DNA for the CDR3 is TGTGCCATCAGTCCGGAGAGCACAGATACGCAGTATTTT.

The genes are TRBV7-8 and TRBJ2-1; unclear D gene. The length of the CDR3 is 16 residues. V lost 1 base and J 6 bases, leaving 16 bases between the germline ends. Germline-derived CDR1 and CDR2 are SGHVS and FQNEAQ. Written as DNA, the CDR3 is TGTGCCAGCAGCTTAGAGGCGGTAGAATATAGCAATGAGCAGTTCTTC. Its protein is CASSLEAVEYSNEQFF.

The rearrangement uses TRBV14 and TRBJ1-1, with TRBD1 as a possible D gene (6 bases). The ends were cut back, 0 bases at V and 4 bases at J, with 12 bases in the middle. The CDR3 consists of 15 residues. Germline V CDR1 and CDR2: SGHDN, FVKESK. The CDR3 loop reads CASSQDTGSSTEAFF. CDR3 bases: TGTGCCAGCAGCCAAGATACAGGGAGTAGCACTGAAGCTTTCTTT.

The J gene is TRBJ2-2, the V gene TRBV5-5; weak D call: TRBD2 (5 bases). Germline values: CDR1 SGHKS, CDR2 YYEKEE (reference sequence). V shed 0 bases and J shed 7 bases, with 7 bases lying between them. The CDR3 sequence is 13 residues long. For the CDR3, the DNA is TGTGCCAGCAGCTTGGAAGCGGACGGGGAGCTGTTTTTT. It is translated as CASSLEADGELFF.

The chain combines TRBV6-1 with TRBJ1-3; D is perhaps TRBD1 (6 bases). V lost 6 bases and J 0 bases, leaving 12 bases between the germline ends. Germline CDR1 reads MNHNS; CDR2 reads SASEGT. The CDR3 has 15 amino acids. The CDR3: CASRAQGPSGNTIYF. The CDR3 bases are TGTGCCAGCAGGGCACAGGGCCCCTCTGGAAACACCATATATTTT.

V usage is TRBV6-6 and J usage is TRBJ1-1, with no clear D. Between the trimmed V and J ends, which lost 1 base and 0 bases, there was a span of 6 bases. This CDR3 contains 14 residues. Germline loops: CDR1 MNHNY, CDR2 SVGAGI (reference sequence). The CDR3 region has the DNA TGTGCCAGCAGTTACTTGGATATGAACACTGAAGCTTTCTTT. This encodes CASSYLDMNTEAFF.

V and J are TRBV30 and TRBJ2-3; D is undetermined. CDR1 and CDR2 from the germline V gene are GTSNPN and SVGIG (reference sequence). The CDR3 loop spans 14 amino acids. Trimming removed 3 bases at V and 0 bases at J, with 10 bases between. The CDR3, as DNA: TGTGCCTGGAGCCTAGTAACGAGCACAGATACGCAGTATTTT. Translating gives CAWSLVTSTDTQYF.

The chain employs TRBV18 and TRBJ2-3, with a weak D call TRBD1 (5 bases). CDR3 length: 14 amino acids. Per the germline V gene, CDR1 is KGHSH and CDR2 is LQKENI. V shed 3 bases and J shed 3 bases, with 10 bases lying between them. CDR3 sequence reads: CASSPSDRTDTQYF. The CDR3 nucleotides read TGTGCCAGCTCACCTTCCGACAGAACAGATACGCAGTATTTT.

The CDR3, as DNA: TGTGCCAGCAGCCAAGGTCGGCTGGGACCCTTTGAAAAACTGTTTTTT. This codes for CASSQGRLGPFEKLFF. The chain joins TRBV14 to TRBJ1-4; tentative D call: TRBD1 (5 bases). The germline CDR1 and CDR2 sequences are SGHDN and FVKESK. Trimming took off 1 base at V and 7 bases at J, with 16 bases between the two ends. CDR3 size: 16 residues.

This clone showed up just a few times. This rearrangement joins TRBV27 to TRBJ2-5, with 9 nucleotides matching TRBD1. The CDR3 totals 19 residues. V lost 4 bases, J lost 5 bases, and 20 bases stayed unmatched. The germline gives CDR1 MNHEY, CDR2 SMNVEV (reference sequence). CDR3 bases: TGTGCCAGCAGTTCCACGACAACCACACAGGGGGCGAAGGGCGAGACCCAGTACTTC. This codes for CASSSTTTTQGAKGETQYF.

The V gene is TRBV13, the J gene TRBJ2-3; tentatively, D is TRBD2 (6 bases). V was cut by 5 bases and J by 4 bases, with 16 bases left in between. Per the germline V gene, CDR1 is PRHDT and CDR2 is FYEKMQ (reference sequence). This CDR3 comprises 15 residues. The CDR3 sequence is CASSHNLEGSDTQYF. CDR3 nucleotide sequence: TGTGCCAGCAGCCACAATCTGGAGGGTTCAGATACGCAGTATTTT. Variable domain in full (rest from reference TRBV13 and TRBJ2-3): AAGVIQSPRHLIKEKRETATLKCYPIPRHDTVYWYQQGPGQDPQFLISFYEKMQSDKGSIPDRFSAQQFSDYHSELNMSSLELGDSALYFCASSHNLEGSDTQYFGPGTRLTVL.

The CDR3 region is CASSPTSGKDTDTQYF. CDR3 nucleotide sequence: TGTGCCAGCAGCCCCACTAGCGGGAAAGATACAGATACGCAGTATTTT. This sequence joins TRBV4-2 and TRBJ2-3; TRBD2 aligns across 10 bases. Losses at the gene ends were 4 bases for V and 3 bases for J; bases not matched to a gene: 7. Per germline, CDR1 LGHNA and CDR2 YNFKEQ. The CDR3 extends over 16 amino acids.

The chain uses TRBV19 and TRBJ2-1; maybe TRBD1 (5 bases). The CDR3 loop spans 13 amino acids. Germline loops: CDR1 LNHDA, CDR2 SQIVND (reference sequence). The germline V and J ends were trimmed by 2 bases and 5 bases, with 7 bases remaining between them. As DNA, the CDR3 is TGTGCCAGTAGTATAAGCAGGGACAATGAGCAGTTCTTC. Its protein is CASSISRDNEQFF.